Listed below are T cell receptor beta chains from one sample, sequenced in a study of blood T cell repertoires in COVID-19. Produced via immunoSEQ multiplex PCR; TCRdb's table is partial and in-frame only. This table has roughly 43,000 clones, over 75% appearing once. Sequences were obtained from peripheral blood. These receptors came from a woman of 80 years or more with acute or convalescent COVID-19. Each CDR3 is given with its conserved first and last residue. Each record gives: V gene, D gene, J gene, clone size, CDR3 protein, CDR3 DNA. The D gene is left open where the match is weak. Size is stated for part of the rows, as once, few or many counts, or as a class when the clone is expanded.

v_call: TRBV18
d_call: NA
j_call: TRBJ2-7
clone_size: NA
cdr3_aa: CASSLGDPPEQYF
cdr3_nt: TGTGCCAGCTCACTCGGAGATCCTCCCGAGCAGTACTTC

v_call: TRBV15
d_call: NA
j_call: TRBJ2-3
clone_size: NA
cdr3_aa: CATSRDEPVTQYF
cdr3_nt: TGTGCCACCAGCAGAGATGAGCCTGTCACGCAGTATTTT

v_call: TRBV2
d_call: NA
j_call: TRBJ1-6
clone_size: many
cdr3_aa: CASSEGPGYNSPLHF
cdr3_nt: TGTGCCAGCAGTGAGGGCCCAGGTTATAATTCACCCCTCCACTTT

v_call: TRBV21-1
d_call: NA
j_call: TRBJ1-5
clone_size: NA
cdr3_aa: CASRRQGANQPQHF
cdr3_nt: TGTGCCAGCAGACGGCAGGGGGCGAATCAGCCCCAGCATTTT

v_call: TRBV15
d_call: TRBD1
j_call: TRBJ1-5
clone_size: once
cdr3_aa: CATSRGGTGRDQPQHF
cdr3_nt: TGTGCCACCAGCAGAGGGGGGACAGGCAGGGATCAGCCCCAGCATTTT

v_call: TRBV10-3
d_call: NA
j_call: TRBJ1-5
clone_size: NA
cdr3_aa: CAIRRQEDQPQHF
cdr3_nt: TGTGCCATCAGGAGGCAGGAGGATCAGCCCCAGCATTTT

v_call: TRBV30
d_call: NA
j_call: TRBJ1-1
clone_size: NA
cdr3_aa: CAWSPLTLGNTEAFF
cdr3_nt: TGTGCCTGGAGTCCTTTGACACTAGGGAACACTGAAGCTTTCTTT

v_call: TRBV2
d_call: NA
j_call: TRBJ2-5
clone_size: NA
cdr3_aa: CASSEGRAWETQYF
cdr3_nt: TGTGCCAGCAGTGAAGGCAGGGCATGGGAGACCCAGTACTTC

v_call: TRBV4-1
d_call: NA
j_call: TRBJ1-2
clone_size: few
cdr3_aa: CASSQESGTIYGYTF
cdr3_nt: TGCGCCAGCAGCCAAGAATCAGGGACAATATATGGCTACACCTTC

v_call: TRBV5-1
d_call: TRBD1
j_call: TRBJ2-2
clone_size: NA
cdr3_aa: CASSRDRGTGELFF
cdr3_nt: TGCGCCAGCAGCCGGGACAGGGGAACCGGGGAGCTGTTTTTT

v_call: TRBV2
d_call: NA
j_call: TRBJ1-3
clone_size: NA
cdr3_aa: CASSAQGPPGNTIYF
cdr3_nt: TGTGCCAGCAGTGCCCAGGGGCCACCTGGAAACACCATATATTTT

v_call: TRBV5-3
d_call: NA
j_call: TRBJ1-1
clone_size: NA
cdr3_aa: CARSAPRPEKGDTEAFF
cdr3_nt: TGTGCCAGAAGCGCGCCGAGGCCCGAGAAGGGGGACACTGAAGCTTTCTTT

v_call: TRBV11-1
d_call: TRBD2
j_call: TRBJ2-4
clone_size: NA
cdr3_aa: CASSTGLAGGTDIQYF
cdr3_nt: TGTGCCAGCAGCACGGGACTAGCGGGGGGCACGGACATTCAGTACTTC

v_call: TRBV6-4
d_call: NA
j_call: TRBJ1-6
clone_size: NA
cdr3_aa: CASSAGGNWNSPLHF
cdr3_nt: TGTGCCAGCAGTGCCGGAGGGAACTGGAATTCACCCCTCCACTTT

v_call: TRBV20-1
d_call: NA
j_call: TRBJ2-3
clone_size: NA
cdr3_aa: CSASDTDTQYF
cdr3_nt: TGCAGTGCCTCAGACACAGATACGCAGTATTTT

v_call: TRBV28
d_call: NA
j_call: TRBJ1-5
clone_size: NA
cdr3_aa: CASSLVQGDQPQHF
cdr3_nt: TGTGCCAGCAGTTTAGTACAGGGTGATCAGCCCCAGCATTTT

v_call: TRBV5-8
d_call: NA
j_call: TRBJ2-7
clone_size: NA
cdr3_aa: CASSPYRPGAYEQYF
cdr3_nt: TGTGCCAGCAGCCCCTATAGGCCGGGTGCCTACGAGCAGTACTTC

v_call: TRBV7-2
d_call: TRBD1
j_call: TRBJ2-7
clone_size: NA
cdr3_aa: CASSLGQGVFEQYF
cdr3_nt: TGTGCCAGCAGCCTAGGACAGGGGGTTTTCGAGCAGTACTTC

v_call: TRBV19
d_call: NA
j_call: TRBJ1-2
clone_size: NA
cdr3_aa: CASSIVRANYGYTF
cdr3_nt: TGTGCCAGTAGTATCGTAAGAGCTAACTATGGCTACACCTTC

v_call: TRBV6-2/TRBV6-3
d_call: NA
j_call: TRBJ1-1
clone_size: many
cdr3_aa: CASSPRGRNTEAFF
cdr3_nt: TGTGCCAGCAGTCCCAGGGGTCGGAACACTGAAGCTTTCTTT

v_call: TRBV28
d_call: TRBD1
j_call: TRBJ1-1
clone_size: NA
cdr3_aa: CASRPFRDSEAFF
cdr3_nt: TGTGCCAGCAGACCCTTCCGGGACAGTGAAGCTTTCTTT

v_call: TRBV19
d_call: NA
j_call: TRBJ1-6
clone_size: NA
cdr3_aa: CASSYTGYNSPLHF
cdr3_nt: TGTGCCAGTAGTTACACGGGATATAATTCACCCCTCCACTTT